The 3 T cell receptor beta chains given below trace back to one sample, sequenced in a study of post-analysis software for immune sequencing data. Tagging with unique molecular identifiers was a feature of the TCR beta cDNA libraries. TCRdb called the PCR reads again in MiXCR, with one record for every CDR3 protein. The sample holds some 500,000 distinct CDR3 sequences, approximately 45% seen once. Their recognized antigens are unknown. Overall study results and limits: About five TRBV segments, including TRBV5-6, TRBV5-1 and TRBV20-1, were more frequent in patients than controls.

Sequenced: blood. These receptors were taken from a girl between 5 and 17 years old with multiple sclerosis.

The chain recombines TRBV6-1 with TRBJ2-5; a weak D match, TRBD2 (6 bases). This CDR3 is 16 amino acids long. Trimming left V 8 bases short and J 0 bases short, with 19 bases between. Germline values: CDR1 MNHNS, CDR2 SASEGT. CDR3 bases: TGTGCCAGCCGACCCCCAACGAGGGACTACCAAGAGACCCAGTACTTC. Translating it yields CASRPPTRDYQETQYF.

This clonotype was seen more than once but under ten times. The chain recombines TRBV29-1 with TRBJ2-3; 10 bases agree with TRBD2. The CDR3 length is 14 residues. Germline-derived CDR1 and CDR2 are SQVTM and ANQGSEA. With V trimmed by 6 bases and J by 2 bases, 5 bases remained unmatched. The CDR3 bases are TGCAGCGTGGTAGGACTAGCGGCCACAGATACGCAGTATTTT. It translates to CSVVGLAATDTQYF.

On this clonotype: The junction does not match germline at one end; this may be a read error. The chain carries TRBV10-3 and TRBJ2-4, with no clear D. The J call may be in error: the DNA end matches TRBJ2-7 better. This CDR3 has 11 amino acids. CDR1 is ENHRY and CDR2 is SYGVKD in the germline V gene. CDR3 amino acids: CATSETYEQYF. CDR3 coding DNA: TGTGCCACCAGTGAAACCTACGAGCAGTACTTC.